This passage covers 30 T cell receptor beta chains from one sample sequenced in a study of PD-1 blockade in classical Hodgkin lymphoma. Following autologous stem cell transplantation, relapse occurred in every patient, and exposure to brentuximab vedotin varied. The protocol was immunoSEQ multiplex PCR, while the TCRdb copy is restricted to in-frame clones and leaves out a portion. The sample shows just over 25,000 clones, around 64% of them seen only once. This specimen consisted of peripheral blood mononuclear cells (PBMCs), obtained before the second cycle of nivolumab. These receptors were obtained from a human donor with classical Hodgkin lymphoma.

The V and J genes are TRBV2 and TRBJ2-3; D unresolved. In germline, CDR1 is SNHLY, CDR2 FYNNEI. The CDR3 loop spans 15 amino acids. Trimming took off 0 bases at V and 2 bases at J, with 9 bases between the two ends. CDR3 residues: CASSEALRVTDTQYF. The CDR3 region has the DNA TGTGCCAGCAGTGAAGCGCTTCGAGTCACAGATACGCAGTATTTT.

J is TRBJ1-1 and V is TRBV6-5; 7 bases align to TRBD1. Losses at the gene ends were 7 bases for V and 4 bases for J; bases not matched to a gene: 9. CDR1 MNHEY and CDR2 SVGAGI come from the germline V gene. This CDR3 has 14 residues. The CDR3 nucleotides read TGTGCCAGCACCAAGGACAGGTTAGGCACTGAAGCTTTCTTT. Translated: CASTKDRLGTEAFF.

The sample holds a few counts of this clone. V is TRBV5-1 and J is TRBJ2-7, with 12 bases aligning to TRBD2. Germline CDR1 reads SGHRS; CDR2 reads YFSETQ. Trimming at V came to 0 bases and at J to 0 bases, leaving 7 bases not matched to a gene. The CDR3 has 18 amino acids. The CDR3 DNA sequence: TGCGCCAGCAGCTTGGTGCTAGCGGGAGGGCCCTCCTCCTACGAGCAGTACTTC. It codes for CASSLVLAGGPSSYEQYF.

The chain joins TRBV29-1 to TRBJ2-1; 8 bases match TRBD2. The CDR3 runs to 13 residues. CDR1 is SQVTM and CDR2 is ANQGSEA in the germline V gene. With 6 bases clipped from V and 7 bases from J, the junction kept 8 bases outside the gene matches. In nucleotides, the CDR3 is TGCAGCGTGTTAGCGGGGAAGGGAAATGAGCAGTTCTTC. Its protein is CSVLAGKGNEQFF.

This clone was picked up one time. The chain links TRBV7-9 to TRBJ2-1, with TRBD2 matching over 11 bases. The CDR3 consists of 13 residues. J was trimmed by 10 bases and V by 5 bases; bases with no gene match: 4. Germline V gene sequence: CDR1 SEHNR, CDR2 FQNEAQ (reference sequence). The CDR3 protein is CASSTTSGGEQFF. The CDR3 nucleotides read TGTGCCAGCAGCACCACTAGCGGGGGAGAGCAGTTCTTC.

The genes are TRBV29-1 and TRBJ2-5; D is possibly TRBD1 or TRBD2 (6 bases each). The J call may be mistaken, given a closer DNA end match to TRBJ2-7. The CDR3 is 12 amino acids. Germline-derived CDR1 and CDR2 are SQVTM and ANQGSEA. CDR3 nucleotide sequence: TGCAGCGCCAGCCGGGGGCCCTACGAGCAGTACTTC. Translation: CSASRGPYEQYF.

In this sample, this clone turned up once. V and J are TRBV28 and TRBJ2-5; D gene uncertain. Trimming took off 3 bases at V and 4 bases at J, with 9 bases between the two ends. This CDR3 spans 13 amino acids. Germline CDR1 reads MDHEN; CDR2 reads SYDVKM. The CDR3 reads CASSFTAPETQYF. The CDR3 bases are TGTGCCAGCAGTTTTACAGCGCCAGAGACCCAGTACTTC.

The V and J genes are TRBV19 and TRBJ1-4; D not certain. The V and J ends lost 2 bases and 5 bases respectively, with 18 bases between them. This CDR3 has 17 residues. Germline V CDR1 and CDR2: LNHDA, SQIVND (reference sequence). The CDR3 spells CASSIRRLDFKNEKLFF. For the CDR3, the DNA is TGTGCCAGTAGTATAAGGCGCCTCGATTTCAAAAATGAAAAACTGTTTTTT.

The chain is built from TRBV5-1 and TRBJ2-6; weak D call: TRBD1 (6 bases). Trimming left V 6 bases short and J 4 bases short, with 20 bases between. This CDR3 contains 17 residues. Germline CDR1 and CDR2: SGHRS and YFSETQ. CDR3 nucleotide sequence: TGCGCCAGCAAATCTTCTGTGGGGGCTGTGGGGGCCAACGTCCTGACTTTC. It specifies CASKSSVGAVGANVLTF.

This clone is labeled medium-sized. The J gene is TRBJ1-4, the V gene TRBV4-1; D unclear. Germline V gene sequence: CDR1 MGHRA, CDR2 YSYEKL. The V end lost 0 bases, the J end lost 5 bases, and 10 bases lay between the germline ends. The CDR3 extends over 15 amino acids. Written as DNA, the CDR3 is TGCGCCAGCAGCCAAGACAACAGCCGAAATGAAAAACTGTTTTTT. Its protein is CASSQDNSRNEKLFF.

This clone is medium-sized by share. The rearrangement links TRBV11-2 to TRBJ1-1; tentative D call: TRBD1 (6 bases). Trimming removed 1 base from V and 5 bases from J, with 11 bases in between. The CDR3 runs to 14 residues. From germline, CDR1 is SGHAT and CDR2 FQNNGV. The CDR3 sequence is CASSLVSGQTEAFF. CDR3 DNA: TGTGCCAGCAGCTTAGTAAGCGGACAGACTGAAGCTTTCTTT.

The chain carries TRBV7-6 and TRBJ1-1; D gene uncertain. The CDR3 consists of 12 residues. Per germline, CDR1 SGHVS and CDR2 FNYEAQ. V dropped 6 bases and J dropped 0 bases, with 5 bases sitting between them. CDR3 residues: CASRSMNTEAFF. Here the CDR3 DNA reads TGTGCCAGCAGGTCCATGAACACTGAAGCTTTCTTT.

This clone appeared many times. This chain links TRBV6-6 with TRBJ1-2, with a weak D call TRBD1 (5 bases). V was shortened by 2 bases and J by 2 bases, with 9 bases between the two germline ends. This CDR3 contains 14 residues. CDR1 and CDR2 (germline): MNHNY, SVGAGI (reference sequence). In nucleotides, the CDR3 is TGTGCCAGCAGTTACGGGGGGTTGAACTATGGCTACACCTTC. Its translation is CASSYGGLNYGYTF.

J is TRBJ2-5 and V is TRBV9, with D maybe TRBD2 (6 bases). The CDR3 runs to 16 residues. Trimming stripped 0 bases from V and 5 bases from J, with 17 bases between. From germline, CDR1 is SGDLS and CDR2 YYNGEE. CDR3 DNA: TGTGCCAGCAGCGTAGAGGCGGGAAGTGGTTGGGAGACCCAGTACTTC. Its translation: CASSVEAGSGWETQYF.

This clone turned up a few times. This chain links TRBV21-1 with TRBJ1-6; the table's D call, TRBD1, was not checked against the DNA. TRBV21-1 is labeled a pseudogene. This CDR3 spans 18 amino acids. The CDR3 DNA reads TGTGCCAGCAGCAAACCCCGGGGGACAGGAAGGGCATATTCACCCCTCCACTTT. Translated, it gives CASSKPRGTGRAYSPLHF.

The chain is built from TRBV7-9 and TRBJ1-6, with D unclear. The CDR3 is made up of 15 amino acids. V was clipped by 0 bases and J by 14 bases, with 17 bases between them. Germline CDR1 and CDR2: SEHNR and FQNEAQ (reference sequence). The CDR3 protein is CASSLASPKAHSLHF. DNA of the CDR3: TGTGCCAGCAGCTTAGCGAGTCCAAAAGCCCACTCCCTCCACTTT.

The CDR3 DNA is TGTGCCACCAGCAGAGTTGGTTCCCAGCAGCCCCAGCATTTT. This translates into CATSRVGSQQPQHF. This chain joins TRBV15 and TRBJ1-5; D remains unclear. CDR1 LNHNV and CDR2 YYDKDF come from the germline V gene (reference sequence). Deletions cut 1 base from V and 7 bases from J, with 11 bases between. The CDR3 is 14 amino acids.

This clone was seen a handful of times. Other DNA sequences from this sample encode an identical CDR3 as well. The rearrangement uses TRBV5-6 and TRBJ2-2, with D possibly being TRBD1 (5 bases). The V end was cut by 0 bases, the J end by 6 bases, with 6 bases between. This CDR3 is built from 13 residues. Germline CDR1 reads SGHDT; CDR2 reads YYEEEE. CDR3 sequence: CASSLGGAGELFF. CDR3 DNA: TGTGCCAGCAGCTTGGGGGGCGCCGGGGAGCTGTTTTTT. Looking up the rest from reference TRBV5-6 and TRBJ2-2 gives the full variable domain: DAGVTQSPTHLIKTRGQQVTLRCSPKSGHDTVSWYQQALGQGPQFIFQYYEEEERQRGNFPDRFSGHQFPNYSSELNVNALLLGDSALYLCASSLGGAGELFFGEGSRLTVL.

There are a few counts of this clone. The chain is built from TRBV6-1 and TRBJ2-2; TRBD1 might be the D (5 bases). The CDR3 covers 13 residues. The germline V gene encodes CDR1 MNHNS and CDR2 SASEGT. V lost 5 bases, J lost 6 bases, and 10 bases lay in between. CDR3 residues: CASSRGPPGELFF. CDR3 coding DNA: TGTGCCAGCAGTAGGGGCCCGCCCGGGGAGCTGTTTTTT.

The J gene is TRBJ2-6, the V gene TRBV28, with TRBD1 as a possible D gene (6 bases). Germline CDR1 reads MDHEN; CDR2 reads SYDVKM. The V gene lost 8 bases and the J gene lost 2 bases, with 16 bases spanning the gap. The CDR3 is 16 residues long. The CDR3 is CASCGAGDPGANVLTF. In DNA, the CDR3 is TGTGCCAGCTGTGGGGCAGGGGACCCTGGGGCCAACGTCCTGACTTTC.

The V and J genes are TRBV9 and TRBJ2-5; 13 nucleotides line up with TRBD2. Unmatched junction bases numbered 4, after V lost 0 bases and J lost 5 bases. CDR1 and CDR2 (germline): SGDLS, YYNGEE. The CDR3 spans 16 residues. The CDR3 coding sequence is TGTGCCAGCAGCGTAGGACTAGCGGGAGGTTGGGAGACCCAGTACTTC. Its protein product is CASSVGLAGGWETQYF.

The chain's CDR3 is CASSYLGAGVAEQYF. The DNA of the CDR3 is TGTGCCAGCAGCTACCTAGGGGCGGGAGTAGCCGAGCAGTACTTC. The rearrangement links TRBV9 to TRBJ2-7; 7 bases agree with TRBD2. The CDR3 contains 15 residues. Germline V lookup: CDR1 SGDLS, CDR2 YYNGEE. Losses at the gene ends were 4 bases for V and 6 bases for J; bases not matched to a gene: 13.

The rearrangement uses TRBV19 and TRBJ1-1; no reliable D call. The germline CDR1 and CDR2 sequences are LNHDA and SQIVND (reference sequence). V shed 3 bases and J shed 4 bases, with 9 bases lying between them. The CDR3 covers 13 residues. The CDR3 sequence is CASSISVSTEAFF. In DNA form, the CDR3 reads TGTGCCAGTAGTATTAGTGTAAGCACTGAAGCTTTCTTT.

The V and J genes are TRBV21-1 and TRBJ1-4; the DNA was not compared with TRBD1, the D call given in the table. TRBV21-1 is recorded as a pseudogene. The CDR3 is 17 amino acids. CDR3 loop: CASSKGTGSRSNEKLFF. The CDR3 bases are TGTGCCAGCAGCAAAGGGACAGGGAGTCGATCTAATGAAAAACTGTTTTTT.

This clone was picked up one time. This rearrangement joins TRBV5-1 to TRBJ2-6; 12 nucleotides match TRBD1. V dropped 2 bases and J dropped 4; count of bases not matched to a gene: 10. This CDR3 is built from 19 residues. CDR1 is SGHRS and CDR2 is YFSETQ in the germline V gene. CDR3 amino acids: CASSFLPGTGGEGANVLTF. The CDR3 nucleotides read TGCGCCAGCAGCTTTCTCCCCGGGACAGGGGGCGAAGGGGCCAACGTCCTGACTTTC.

In this sample, this clone turned up a few times. The CDR3 bases are TGTGCCTGGAGTTTACAGGGGGACACAGATACGCAGTATTTT. This gives the protein CAWSLQGDTDTQYF. The rearrangement uses TRBV30 and TRBJ2-3, with 8 bases aligning to TRBD1. The germline CDR1 and CDR2 sequences are GTSNPN and SVGIG (reference sequence). The CDR3 is 14 amino acids. V gave up 2 bases and J gave up 2 bases; unmatched junction bases: 3.

The rearrangement joins TRBV7-2 to TRBJ2-1, with 8 bases that match TRBD2. The germline V gene encodes CDR1 SGHTA and CDR2 FQGNSA. CDR3 length: 16 amino acids. Trimming took 7 bases from V and 3 from J; bases not matched to a gene: 11. The CDR3 DNA reads TGTGCCAGCACCCTACCAGGCGGGGGGATCTACAATGAGCAGTTCTTC. This codes for CASTLPGGGIYNEQFF. The variable domain in full, with the rest retrieved from reference TRBV7-2 and TRBJ2-1, is GAGVSQSPSNKVTEKGKDVELRCDPISGHTALYWYRQSLGQGLEFLIYFQGNSAPDKSGLPSDRFSAERTGGSVSTLTIQRTQQEDSAVYLCASTLPGGGIYNEQFFGPGTRLTVL.

This clone has a handful of counts. This chain's CDR3 is CASSSGQGGQPQHF. In DNA, the CDR3 is TGTGCCAGCAGCTCAGGACAGGGAGGTCAGCCCCAGCATTTT. V is TRBV7-2 and J is TRBJ1-5; 8 bases map to TRBD1. Germline loops: CDR1 SGHTA, CDR2 FQGNSA. The CDR3 is 14 residues long. Trimming cost V 4 bases and J 6 bases; bases outside gene matches: 5.

With respect to this clone: The junction departs from germline at one end; a sequencing error may be responsible. The chain recombines TRBV29-1 with TRBJ1-1, with a possible D match to TRBD1 (5 bases). Germline V gene sequence: CDR1 SQVTM, CDR2 ANQGSEA. This CDR3 is built from 11 residues. The CDR3 loop reads CSGEGNAEAFF. The CDR3 DNA reads as TGCAGCGGGGAGGGGAACGCTGAAGCTTTCTTT.

J is TRBJ2-1 and V is TRBV5-4; D ambiguous. Germline CDR1 is SGHNT and CDR2 is YYREEE (reference sequence). The CDR3 is made up of 16 amino acids. The ends were cut back, 2 bases at V and 4 bases at J, with 16 bases in the middle. The CDR3 DNA follows: TGTGCCAGCAGCTTTGGGCCACAAGCTTTTTACAATGAGCAGTTCTTC. Encoded protein: CASSFGPQAFYNEQFF.